The present entry profiles one T cell receptor beta chain with its context. Its antigen is still unknown. This record belongs to a study of shared clonotypes between healthy human individuals. Several immunoSEQ plates received, in even portions, the genomic DNA of each subset. Original processing notes: Filtering differed because ImmunoSEQ produced junction-only sequences that carried no quality scores. Data came from immunoSEQ multiplex PCR; TCRdb stores just in-frame clones and leaves some out. D and trimming come from the DNA, and the V and J calls and clone size come from that table. The sample has about 680,000 clones; around 73% are singletons. V shed 5 bases and J shed 0 bases, with 11 bases lying between them. Germline CDR1 is SGHTA and CDR2 is FQGNSA. The CDR3 runs 15 residues. General study findings and limits: Unshared clonotypes carried lower generation probabilities than those common to all four donors. Naive subsets, compared against memory subsets, generally had larger estimated richness values.

The genes are TRBV7-2 and TRBJ1-5; D ambiguous. Sequencing was performed on memory CD4+ T cells sorted from blood. Specified subset: CD45RA-negative fraction. The clonotype was recovered from a woman aged 30 to 39 in good health. CDR3 residues: CASSTDVNSNQPQHF. CDR3 DNA: TGTGCCAGCAGCACAGACGTGAATAGCAATCAGCCCCAGCATTTT.